This TCR beta chain was profiled in a study of blood T cell repertoires in COVID-19. Across the whole study: The origin of the acute and convalescent COVID-19 samples was the United States, Italy and Spain. T cells, B-cell-depleted T cells, or PBMCs supplied cDNA or gDNA.

Deletions cut 8 bases from V and 2 bases from J, with 12 bases between. The CDR3 loop spans 14 amino acids. CDR1 LNHDA and CDR2 SQIVND come from the germline V gene (reference sequence). Authors' methods: Estimates of nucleated cell counts were drawn from the amplification of reference gene primers. The protocol was immunoSEQ multiplex PCR, while the TCRdb copy is restricted to in-frame clones and leaves out a portion. That table is the source of V, J and clone size, and D and trimming were worked out from the DNA. The table records tens of thousands of clones, approximately 86% of them present only once.

This sequence joins TRBV19 and TRBJ1-4; D is possibly TRBD1 (6 bases). The sample consisted of peripheral blood. The TCR comes from a man aged 50 to 60 with acute or convalescent COVID-19. The CDR3, as DNA: TGTGCCAGTGGACAAACAGGGACTAATGAAAAACTGTTTTTT. It translates to CASGQTGTNEKLFF.